This entry features one T cell receptor beta chain sequence. The antigen it binds to is not known. No base-level quality is on record; no much larger clone is a single base apart. From V the trimming removes 5 bases and from J it removes 10 bases, while the gene matches leave 7 bases of the junction unaccounted for. The germline V gene encodes CDR1 SGHNT and CDR2 YENEEA. The CDR3 holds 14 amino acids from the cysteine to the phenylalanine. Only the CDR3 portion is preserved as DNA: 42 bases, with reading frame beginning at the first base. TCRbeta CDR3 regions were amplified from genomic DNA using the immunoSEQ Assay, a bias-controlled multiplex PCR. The authors processed their data as follows. The number of nucleated cells in each sample was estimated from the amplification of reference gene primers within the assay. To quantify the absolute abundance of each unique TCRbeta CDR3 rearrangement, sequence reads were collapsed and filtered. For each sample, productive Simpson clonality was calculated by taking the square root of Simpson's diversity index across productive rearrangements. Not all clones reach the TCRdb copy of this immuneACCESS table, which keeps in-frame sequences only. Checked studies attribute under half of the gap to unresolved V genes and leave the rest unexplained. Clone size and the V and J calls come from that table; the DNA yielded D and trimming. The sample table lists about 200,000 clones, roughly nine tenths of them with a count of one. The top ten clonotypes cover roughly 2% of the sample.

The source of the sample is a study of blood T cell repertoires in COVID-19 (TCRdb year 2020). Regarding the complete study: Samples covering the acute and convalescent phases of COVID-19 were provided by collaborators in the United States, Italy and Spain. The prospective study material was composed of cDNA or gDNA derived from T cells, B-cell-depleted T cells, or PBMCs. The dataset comprised deeply sampled blood TCRbeta repertoires from subjects exposed to, actively infected with, or recovered from COVID-19. The repertoires were released in a freely available public database meant as a resource for research on the immune response to SARS-CoV-2. The samples were drawn from the first 160 participants of the ongoing ImmuneRACE study and from 950 to 1,500 subjects provided by 6 global collaborators. A de-identified subject ID, COVID-19 status, age in years and sex were almost always included in the sample metadata. HLA class I and class II types, where available, came from metadata supplied by the sample provider rather than from assay-based typing.

The collaborating institutions used their own protocols to collect whole blood in K2EDTA tubes. For TCRbeta analysis, collaborators shipped samples in one of three forms: frozen whole blood, isolated PBMCs, or DNA extracted from either of those sample types. What the research found in general, with its limitations: How much clinical and demographic metadata was included differed by source and by participant, and the metadata was provided uncurated.

The chain links TRBV11-3 with TRBJ1-5; 11 junctional bases match TRBD1. The sequencing input was peripheral blood. The origin of this receptor is a woman aged 50 to 60 with acute or convalescent COVID-19. The CDR3 reads CASSRDRGVGPQHF. The bases are TGTGCCAGCAGCCGGGACAGGGGGGTTGGTCCCCAGCATTTT. Outside the CDR3, residues come from the reference TRBV11-3 and TRBJ1-5 proteins, so the full variable domain is: EAGVVQSPRYKIIEKKQPVAFWCNPISGHNTLYWYLQNLGQGPELLIRYENEEAVDDSQLPKDRFSAERLKGVDSTLKIQPAELGDSAVYLCASSRDRGVGPQHFGDGTRLSIL.